This entry describes one TCR beta chain. The antigen is unknown. The data are from a study of cytomegalovirus exposure and HLA in healthy donors. Study findings and constraints: The authors later found most CMV-associated TCR beta chains appeared HLA-restricted. Available immune exposure information covered CMV serostatus only.

PCR employed 60 Vbeta and 13 Jbeta primers. Measured with immunoSEQ multiplex PCR; TCRdb has only the in-frame clones, and not every one. This repertoire includes just over 50,000 clones. This CDR3 is built from 13 residues. The germline CDR1 and CDR2 sequences are SGHTA and FQGNSA. V was trimmed by 5 bases and J by 4 bases, leaving 12 bases between them. Sequencing input: PBMCs. This TCR was recovered from a woman aged 55-70 years in good health and CMV-seropositive. The rearrangement links TRBV7-2 to TRBJ2-7; D might be TRBD2 (6 bases). The CDR3 bases are TGTGCCAGCAGCCCGGGACTTACTTACGAGCAGTACTTC. It encodes CASSPGLTYEQYF.